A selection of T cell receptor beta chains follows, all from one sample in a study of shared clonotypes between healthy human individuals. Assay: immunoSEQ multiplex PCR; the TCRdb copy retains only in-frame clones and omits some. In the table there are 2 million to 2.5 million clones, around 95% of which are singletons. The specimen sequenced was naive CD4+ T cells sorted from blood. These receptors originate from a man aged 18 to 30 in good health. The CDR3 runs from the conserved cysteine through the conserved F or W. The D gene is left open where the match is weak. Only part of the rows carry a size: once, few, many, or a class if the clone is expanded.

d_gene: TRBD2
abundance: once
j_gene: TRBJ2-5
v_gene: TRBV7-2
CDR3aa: CASSFELAQETQYF
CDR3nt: TGTGCCAGCAGCTTCGAACTAGCGCAAGAGACCCAGTACTTC

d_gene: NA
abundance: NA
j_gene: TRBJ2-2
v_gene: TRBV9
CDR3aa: CASSVAGPQNTGELFF
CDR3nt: TGTGCCAGCAGCGTAGCTGGCCCCCAGAACACCGGGGAGCTGTTTTTT

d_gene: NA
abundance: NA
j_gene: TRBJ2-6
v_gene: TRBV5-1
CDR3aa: CASSLEFQGSGANVLTF
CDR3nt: TGCGCCAGCAGCTTGGAATTTCAGGGGTCGGGGGCCAACGTCCTGACTTTC

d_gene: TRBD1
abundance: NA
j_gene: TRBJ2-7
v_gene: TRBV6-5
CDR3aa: CASWTGTYEQYF
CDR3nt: TGCGCCAGCTGGACAGGAACCTACGAGCAGTACTTC

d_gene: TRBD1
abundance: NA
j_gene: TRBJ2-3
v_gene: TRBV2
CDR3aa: CASSGQGTSTDTQYF
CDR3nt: TGTGCCAGCAGTGGACAGGGAACTAGCACAGATACGCAGTATTTT

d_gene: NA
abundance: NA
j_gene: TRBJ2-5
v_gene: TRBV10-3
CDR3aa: CAISVGKGETQYF
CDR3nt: TGTGCCATCAGTGTGGGGAAAGGAGAGACCCAGTACTTC

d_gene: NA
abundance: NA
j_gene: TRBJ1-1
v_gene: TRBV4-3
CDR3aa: CASSQVNTLKNTEAFF
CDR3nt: TGCGCCAGCAGCCAAGTTAACACCCTAAAGAACACTGAAGCTTTCTTT

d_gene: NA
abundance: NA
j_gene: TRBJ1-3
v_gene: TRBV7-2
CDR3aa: CASSLVGSQGSGNTIYF
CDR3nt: TGTGCCAGCAGCTTAGTGGGCAGCCAAGGCTCTGGAAACACCATATATTTT

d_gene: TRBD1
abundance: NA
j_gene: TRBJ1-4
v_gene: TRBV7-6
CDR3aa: CASSTGGDEKLFF
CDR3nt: TGTGCCAGCAGCACAGGGGGGGATGAAAAACTGTTTTTT

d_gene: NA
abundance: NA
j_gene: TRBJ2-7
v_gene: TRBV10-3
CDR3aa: CAISEGRYEQYF
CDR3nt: TGTGCCATCAGTGAGGGACGGTACGAGCAGTACTTC

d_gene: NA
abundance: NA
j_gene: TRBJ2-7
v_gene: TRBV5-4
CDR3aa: CASSRGTAYEQYF
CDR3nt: TGTGCCAGCAGTCGCGGGACAGCTTACGAGCAGTACTTC

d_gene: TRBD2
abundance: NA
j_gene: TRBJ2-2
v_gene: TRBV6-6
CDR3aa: CASRGASGNTGELFF
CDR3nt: TGTGCCAGCAGAGGGGCTAGCGGTAACACCGGGGAGCTGTTTTTT

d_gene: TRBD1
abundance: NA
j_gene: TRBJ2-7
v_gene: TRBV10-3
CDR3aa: CAITGGTGVYEQYF
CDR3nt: TGTGCCATCACTGGGGGGACAGGGGTCTACGAGCAGTACTTC

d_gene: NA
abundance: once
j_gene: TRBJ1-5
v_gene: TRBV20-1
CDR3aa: CSARGNQPQHF
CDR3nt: TGCAGTGCTAGGGGTAATCAGCCCCAGCATTTT

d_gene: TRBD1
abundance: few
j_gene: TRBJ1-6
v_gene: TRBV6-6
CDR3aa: CASSSLDRGSGSPLHF
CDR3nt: TGTGCCAGCAGTTCTCTGGACAGGGGGAGTGGTTCACCCCTCCACTTT

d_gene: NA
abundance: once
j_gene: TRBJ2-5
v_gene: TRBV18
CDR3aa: CASSPGRGETQYF
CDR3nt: TGTGCCAGCTCACCAGGACGAGGGGAGACCCAGTACTTC

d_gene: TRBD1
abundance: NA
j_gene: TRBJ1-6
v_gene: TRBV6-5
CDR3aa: CASSLPTGGVYSPLHF
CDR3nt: TGTGCCAGCAGTTTGCCGACAGGGGGTGTGTATTCACCCCTCCACTTT

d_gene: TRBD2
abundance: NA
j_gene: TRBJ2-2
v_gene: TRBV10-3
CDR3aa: CAISGEGPTGELFF
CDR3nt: TGTGCCATCAGTGGGGAGGGCCCTACCGGGGAGCTGTTTTTT

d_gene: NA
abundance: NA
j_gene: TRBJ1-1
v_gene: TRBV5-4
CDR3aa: CASSRETPGRTEAFF
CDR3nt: TGTGCCAGCAGCAGAGAGACACCGGGACGCACTGAAGCTTTCTTT

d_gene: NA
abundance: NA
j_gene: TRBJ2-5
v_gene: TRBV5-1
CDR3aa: CASSLEGWETQYF
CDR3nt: TGCGCCAGCAGCTTAGAGGGATGGGAGACCCAGTACTTC

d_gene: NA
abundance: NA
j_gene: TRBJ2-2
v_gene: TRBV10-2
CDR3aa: CASSVNTGELFF
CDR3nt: TGCGCCAGCAGCGTAAACACCGGGGAGCTGTTTTTT

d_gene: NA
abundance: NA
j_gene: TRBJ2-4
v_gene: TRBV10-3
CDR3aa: CATMESKNIQYF
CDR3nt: TGTGCCACTATGGAGTCGAAAAACATTCAGTACTTC

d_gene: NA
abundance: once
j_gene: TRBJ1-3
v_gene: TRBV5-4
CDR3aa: CASSLGQGLGNTIYF
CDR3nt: TGTGCCAGCAGCTTGGGCCAGGGTCTTGGAAACACCATATATTTT

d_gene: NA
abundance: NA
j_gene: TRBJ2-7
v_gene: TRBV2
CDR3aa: CASREDRIQYEQYF
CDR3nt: TGTGCCAGCAGGGAGGACAGAATTCAATACGAGCAGTACTTC

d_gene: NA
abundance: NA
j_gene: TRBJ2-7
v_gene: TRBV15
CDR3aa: CATSRGRISYEQYF
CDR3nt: TGTGCCACCAGCAGAGGAAGGATCTCCTACGAGCAGTACTTC

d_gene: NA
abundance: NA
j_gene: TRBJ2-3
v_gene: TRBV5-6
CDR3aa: CASSLSDTQYF
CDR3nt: TGTGCCAGCAGCTTGTCTGATACGCAGTATTTT

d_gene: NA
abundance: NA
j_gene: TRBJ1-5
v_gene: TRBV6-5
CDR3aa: CASSSTGYSNQPQHF
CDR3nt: TGTGCCAGCAGTTCTACAGGGTATAGCAATCAGCCCCAGCATTTT

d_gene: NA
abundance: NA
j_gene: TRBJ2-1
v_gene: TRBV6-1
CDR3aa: CASIAQGYNEQFF
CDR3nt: TGTGCCAGCATTGCACAGGGTTACAATGAGCAGTTCTTC

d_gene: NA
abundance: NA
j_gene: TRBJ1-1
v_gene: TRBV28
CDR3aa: CASSAPFSRRTEAFF
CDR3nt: TGTGCCAGCTCTGCACCCTTCAGCCGAAGGACTGAAGCTTTCTTT

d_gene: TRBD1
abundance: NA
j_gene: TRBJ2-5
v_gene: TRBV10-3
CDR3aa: CASGQGARETQYF
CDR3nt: TGTGCCAGCGGACAGGGGGCTAGGGAGACCCAGTACTTC

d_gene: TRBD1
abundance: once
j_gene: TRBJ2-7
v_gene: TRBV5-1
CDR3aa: CASSLAVTGGTEEQYF
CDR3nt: TGCGCCAGCAGCTTGGCCGTGACAGGGGGGACCGAGGAGCAGTACTTC

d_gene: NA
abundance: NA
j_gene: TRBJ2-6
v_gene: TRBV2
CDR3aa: CASGWGPGANVLTF
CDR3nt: TGTGCCAGCGGTTGGGGGCCTGGGGCCAACGTCCTGACTTTC

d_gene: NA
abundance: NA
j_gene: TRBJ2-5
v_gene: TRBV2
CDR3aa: CASAAGGQETQYF
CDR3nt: TGTGCCAGCGCCGCTGGCGGACAAGAGACCCAGTACTTC

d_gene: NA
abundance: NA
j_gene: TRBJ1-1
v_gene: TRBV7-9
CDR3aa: CASSLALGHTEAFF
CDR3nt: TGTGCCAGCAGCTTAGCGCTGGGGCACACTGAAGCTTTCTTT

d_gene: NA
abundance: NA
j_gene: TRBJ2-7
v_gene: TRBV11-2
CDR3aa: CASSFNRGRGEQYF
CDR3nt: TGTGCCAGCAGCTTCAATCGGGGTCGGGGCGAGCAGTACTTC

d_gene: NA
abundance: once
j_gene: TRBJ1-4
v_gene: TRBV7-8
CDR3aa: CASSLSASGQLFF
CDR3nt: TGTGCCAGCAGCTTATCGGCATCAGGACAACTGTTTTTT